The source of this TCR beta chain is a study of control samples from healthy donors and cancer patients. TCRdb's copy holds only in-frame clones and misses some; the assay was immunoSEQ multiplex PCR. The data contain under 150,000 clones, more than 75% of them singletons. The CDR3 spans 17 residues. The trim removed 0 bases at V and 0 bases at J, leaving 4 bases unmatched. The germline V gene has CDR1 SGHAT and CDR2 FQNNGV. Sequencing was performed on blood. The sequence was obtained from a woman in her seventies in good health. V and J are TRBV11-2 and TRBJ2-1, with TRBD2 matching over 8 bases. The DNA of the CDR3 is TGTGCCAGCAGCTTAGAACGGAGCGGGGGCTCCTACAATGAGCAGTTCTTC. Encoded protein: CASSLERSGGSYNEQFF.